The 14 T cell receptor beta chains reported below all come from one sample, sequenced in a study of blood T cells in healthy people across ages. Sample-barcoded 5' priming and a J-beta primer mix drove a second PCR of roughly 7 to 11 cycles. TCRdb re-analysed the 5' RACE reads in MiXCR, keeping a single row per CDR3 protein. The table shows roughly 790,000 distinct CDR3 sequences, with roughly 43% occurring only once. The sample comprised blood. These receptors were collected from a woman aged 60-70 years in good health.

The chain carries TRBV6-1 and TRBJ2-7, with D unresolved. The CDR3 has 15 residues. Germline CDR1 is MNHNS and CDR2 is SASEGT. Trimming took off 1 base at V and 2 bases at J, with 12 bases between the two ends. The CDR3: CASSEGLGSPYEQYF. The CDR3 DNA sequence: TGTGCCAGCAGTGAAGGTCTGGGAAGCCCCTACGAGCAGTACTTC.

The rearrangement uses TRBV4-2 and TRBJ2-5; TRBD2 agrees at 12 bases. V shed 4 bases, J shed 2 bases, and the junction held 8 bases outside the gene matches. This CDR3 has 17 residues. CDR1 and CDR2 (germline): LGHNA, YNFKEQ. CDR3 in DNA: TGTGCCAGCAGCCGACGACTAGCGGGGGCTCAGCAAGAGACCCAGTACTTC. Translated, it gives CASSRRLAGAQQETQYF.

V usage is TRBV3-1 and J usage is TRBJ1-2; D remains ambiguous. CDR3 size: 14 residues. V lost 1 base and J 2 bases, leaving 8 bases between the germline ends. Germline CDR1 LGHDT, CDR2 YNNKEL (reference sequence). For the CDR3, the DNA is TGTGCCAGCAGCCAAGCAGCGATAAACTATGGCTACACCTTC. Its protein is CASSQAAINYGYTF.

The chain employs TRBV20-1 and TRBJ1-5; D remains ambiguous. V lost 4 bases, J lost 0 bases, and 13 bases lay in between. The germline CDR1 and CDR2 sequences are DFQATT and SNEGSKA (reference sequence). CDR3 size: 15 residues. The CDR3 loop is CSANKHGYSNQPQHF. The CDR3 nucleotides are TGCAGTGCTAACAAGCATGGATATAGCAATCAGCCCCAGCATTTT.

A few counts support this clonotype. The chain couples TRBV7-3 to TRBJ2-4, with D possibly being TRBD1 or TRBD2 (5 bases each). The last part of the DNA fits TRBJ2-7 better; the J call may be wrong. There are 14 residues in the CDR3. In germline, CDR1 is SGHTA, CDR2 FQGTGA. In DNA form, the CDR3 reads TGTGCCAGCAGCCCCTCCGGGACGGGATACGAGCAGTACTTC. Protein sequence: CASSPSGTGYEQYF.

Of note for this clonotype: A much bigger clone sits one base away, suggesting this may be a read error. The CDR3 carries no conserved terminal phenylalanine or tryptophan, so it likely arises from a read error. The chain carries TRBV9 and TRBJ2-4; D is ambiguous. The germline CDR1 and CDR2 sequences are SGDLS and YYNGEE. V was clipped by 0 bases and J by 5 bases, with 12 bases between them. CDR3 size: 15 residues. CDR3 bases: TGTGCCAGCAGCGTAGAAGGCCTACCAGAAAACATTCAGTACTTA. Translated, it gives CASSVEGLPENIQYL.

This clonotype has just a few counts. The chain couples TRBV7-2 to TRBJ2-3; a weak D match, TRBD2 (7 bases). Germline V CDR1 and CDR2: SGHTA, FQGNSA. The CDR3 is made up of 17 amino acids. The V end lost 1 base, the J end lost 1 base, and 15 bases lay between the germline ends. CDR3 region: CASSLEGGRVRTDTQYF. DNA of the CDR3: TGTGCCAGCAGCTTAGAGGGGGGGCGGGTTCGCACAGATACGCAGTATTTT.

This clonotype was detected a few times. The chain recombines TRBV5-4 with TRBJ2-7; 7 bases match TRBD2. V was pared by 8 bases and J by 0 bases, with 8 bases of the junction left unmatched. This CDR3 region has 14 residues. Germline CDR1 reads SGHNT; CDR2 reads YYREEE (reference sequence). The CDR3 spells CARFWEGDSYEQYF. The CDR3 nucleotides read TGTGCCAGATTTTGGGAGGGAGACTCCTACGAGCAGTACTTC.

This sequence joins TRBV20-1 and TRBJ1-1, with TRBD1 matching over 9 bases. Germline V gene lookup returns CDR1 DFQATT and CDR2 SNEGSKA (reference sequence). The V and J ends lost 1 base and 5 bases, in that order; junction bases with no gene match: 5. The CDR3 is 14 residues long. CDR3 sequence: CSARVPGQGTEAFF. Written as DNA, the CDR3 is TGCAGTGCTAGAGTTCCGGGACAGGGAACTGAAGCTTTCTTT.

This clonotype has a count of ten or more. The rearrangement joins TRBV7-2 to TRBJ2-1; 12 positions agree with TRBD2. The CDR3 runs to 15 residues. CDR1 is SGHTA and CDR2 is FQGNSA in the germline V gene. With 5 bases clipped from V and 9 bases from J, the junction kept 8 bases outside the gene matches. CDR3 amino acids: CASSPRPGLAGEQFF. The CDR3 DNA reads TGTGCCAGCAGCCCCCGGCCGGGACTAGCGGGTGAGCAGTTCTTC.

The V call is TRBV7-3, the J call TRBJ2-3; D unresolved. The germline V gene encodes CDR1 SGHTA and CDR2 FQGTGA. The CDR3 loop spans 15 amino acids. V lost 2 bases and J 0 bases, leaving 9 bases between the germline ends. CDR3 amino acids: CASSLGYPSTDTQYF. The CDR3 DNA follows: TGTGCCAGCAGCTTAGGGTACCCCAGCACAGATACGCAGTATTTT. The entire variable domain, with the rest obtained from reference TRBV7-3 and TRBJ2-3, is as follows: GAGVSQTPSNKVTEKGKYVELRCDPISGHTALYWYRQSLGQGPEFLIYFQGTGAADDSGLPNDRFFAVRPEGSVSTLKIQRTERGDSAVYLCASSLGYPSTDTQYFGPGTRLTVL.

This clonotype appeared a few times. V and J are TRBV24-1 and TRBJ2-3; 7 bases align to TRBD2. This CDR3 has 16 residues. Per the germline V gene, CDR1 is KGHDR and CDR2 is SFDVKD. Germline trimming cut 1 base from V and 5 bases from J; bases unmatched to any gene: 8. The CDR3 sequence: CATSDFKGGGIDTQYF. DNA of the CDR3: TGTGCCACCAGTGATTTTAAGGGCGGGGGAATAGATACGCAGTATTTT.

This clonotype was seen a single time. The CDR3, as DNA: TGTGCCAGCAGTTACAGACAGGGGGCAGGTGAGCAGTACTTC. Its protein is CASSYRQGAGEQYF. The chain carries TRBV6-5 and TRBJ2-7, with 10 bases lining up with TRBD1. This CDR3 spans 14 amino acids. Germline V gene data show CDR1 as MNHEY and CDR2 as SVGAGI. With V trimmed by 2 bases and J by 7 bases, 5 bases remained unmatched.

This clonotype was detected a few times. V usage is TRBV20-1 and J usage is TRBJ2-5; 7 bases fit TRBD2. With V trimmed by 6 bases and J by 4 bases, 11 bases remained unmatched. The CDR3 has 14 residues. Germline CDR1 reads DFQATT; CDR2 reads SNEGSKA (reference sequence). CDR3 protein: CSASPPGGGETQYF. In DNA, the CDR3 is TGCAGTGCCAGCCCTCCGGGAGGTGGAGAGACCCAGTACTTC.